This T cell receptor (beta chain) was sequenced for a study of blood T cell repertoires in COVID-19. Across the study: COVID-19 samples collected from the United States, Italy and Spain covered acute and convalescent phases. PBMCs, B-cell-depleted T cells, or T cells provided the cDNA or gDNA that made up the material.

This clone was picked up a small number of times. In the authors' methods: Estimation of nucleated cell counts relied on the amplification of reference gene primers. Using immunoSEQ multiplex PCR, the repertoire was profiled, and TCRdb retains in-frame clones only, with some absent. V, J and clone size are taken as reported in that table, and D and trimming were inferred from the DNA itself. Of 130,000 or so clones in the sample, around 90% were seen once. Per germline, CDR1 LNHDA and CDR2 SQIVND (reference sequence). V dropped 4 bases and J dropped 5; count of bases not matched to a gene: 8. The CDR3 sequence is 15 residues long.

The sequenced material came from peripheral blood. The V and J genes are TRBV19 and TRBJ2-5, with 9 nucleotides matching TRBD1. This clonotype was sampled from a woman aged 55-75 years with acute or convalescent COVID-19. The CDR3 DNA follows: TGTGCCAGTAGTACCGGGACAGGGAGGTTGGAGACCCAGTACTTC. Protein sequence: CASSTGTGRLETQYF.